Each of the 18 T cell receptor beta chains below was sequenced from the same sample in a study of cytomegalovirus exposure and HLA in healthy donors. The study ran its PCR with 60 Vbeta and 13 Jbeta primers. Produced via immunoSEQ multiplex PCR; TCRdb's table is partial and in-frame only. The sample records under 200,000 clones, about 68% being singletons. Specimen: PBMCs. The receptors were gathered from a female donor in good health and CMV-seronegative.

The CDR3 is CASSLAVAGGRPYEQYF. The CDR3, as DNA: TGCGCCAGCAGCCTGGCGGTAGCGGGAGGCCGGCCATACGAGCAGTACTTC. The chain carries TRBV5-1 and TRBJ2-7; TRBD2 agrees at 10 bases. The CDR3 runs 17 residues. The J segment lost 4 bases and the V segment lost 4 bases, leaving 14 bases of the junction unmatched. Looked up from germline, CDR1 is SGHRS and CDR2 is YFSETQ.

This rearrangement joins TRBV5-1 to TRBJ1-4; 7 bases agree with TRBD1. J gave up 7 bases and V 4 bases, and 25 bases lay outside the gene matches. CDR1 is SGHRS, CDR2 YFSETQ, per germline. The CDR3 covers 20 residues. CDR3 coding DNA: TGCGCCAGCAGCGTGCGAGGGGTTGTAACCTTTCAGGGGGTTGGTGAAAAACTGTTTTTT. It specifies CASSVRGVVTFQGVGEKLFF.

This clone was seen once. The CDR3 spells CASSDRPPGVGADTQYF. The CDR3, as DNA: TGTGCCAGCAGTGACCGACCACCCGGGGTCGGTGCAGATACGCAGTATTTT. The chain employs TRBV28 and TRBJ2-3; weak D call: TRBD2 (5 bases). V lost 5 bases and J 4 bases, leaving 22 bases between the germline ends. Germline CDR1 is MDHEN and CDR2 is SYDVKM. The CDR3 extends over 17 amino acids.

V gene TRBV25-1 combines with J gene TRBJ1-2; D remains ambiguous. This CDR3 spans 12 amino acids. The V end was cut by 4 bases, the J end by 8 bases, with 11 bases between. Germline loops: CDR1 MGHDK, CDR2 SYGVNS. In DNA, the CDR3 is TGTGCCAGCAGTGCCTTGGGCTCGGGCTACACCTTC. It is translated as CASSALGSGYTF.

The chain recombines TRBV4-3 with TRBJ1-3, with D perhaps matching TRBD1 (5 bases). V lost 0 bases and J lost 2, with 14 bases in between. CDR3 length: 17 amino acids. Germline loops: CDR1 LGHNA, CDR2 YSLEER. The CDR3 region has the DNA TGCGCCAGCAGCCAAGATCGATTGGGGGGGGCTGGAAACACCATATATTTT. Translating it yields CASSQDRLGGAGNTIYF.

CDR3 DNA: TGCGCCAGCAGCTTGTTTACCGGGGACAATGAGCAGTTCTTC. This codes for CASSLFTGDNEQFF. The rearrangement uses TRBV5-1 and TRBJ2-1; TRBD2 might be the D (5 bases). There are 14 residues in the CDR3. Germline-derived CDR1 and CDR2 are SGHRS and YFSETQ. The V gene lost 1 base and the J gene lost 5 bases, with 10 bases spanning the gap.

This clone has only a few counts. The gene calls are TRBV19 and TRBJ1-1; TRBD1 aligns across 7 bases. Germline V gene data show CDR1 as LNHDA and CDR2 as SQIVND (reference sequence). The CDR3 length is 14 residues. The ends lost 4 bases at V and 0 bases at J; junction bases unmatched: 2. The CDR3 DNA reads as TGTGCCAGTAGTAGGGGACAGTTGAACACTGAAGCTTTCTTT. Its translation is CASSRGQLNTEAFF.

In regard to this clone: Other DNA sequences from this sample encode an identical CDR3 as well. The chain employs TRBV2 and TRBJ2-5, with a possible D match to TRBD1 (5 bases). This CDR3 comprises 13 residues. V was pared by 3 bases and J by 4 bases, with 9 bases between. CDR1 and CDR2 (germline): SNHLY, FYNNEI. CDR3 nucleotides: TGTGCCAGCAGTGAGGGGCGAGGAGAGACCCAGTACTTC. Protein: CASSEGRGETQYF. The entire variable domain, with the rest obtained from reference TRBV2 and TRBJ2-5, is as follows: EPEVTQTPSHQVTQMGQEVILRCVPISNHLYFYWYRQILGQKVEFLVSFYNNEISEKSEIFDDQFSVERPDGSNFTLKIRSTKLEDSAMYFCASSEGRGETQYFGPGTRLLVL.

In DNA, the CDR3 is TGTGCCATCCAAGTCAGGGAAAAAGAGTACTTC. Translation gives CAIQVREKEYF. J is TRBJ2-7 and V is TRBV2; a possible D gene is TRBD1 (5 bases). This CDR3 is 11 amino acids long. CDR1 SNHLY and CDR2 FYNNEI come from the germline V gene. The ends were cut back, 10 bases at V and 11 bases at J, with 18 bases in the middle.

The chain employs TRBV4-2 and TRBJ1-5; D gene uncertain. The germline gives CDR1 LGHNA, CDR2 YNFKEQ. V lost 2 bases to trimming and J lost 0 bases, with 17 bases between them. The CDR3 loop spans 18 amino acids. The CDR3 nucleotides are TGTGCCAGCAGCCAATTTCCCGATCCGGGGAATAGCAATCAGCCCCAGCATTTT. Its protein product is CASSQFPDPGNSNQPQHF.

This chain joins TRBV7-2 and TRBJ1-5; TRBD1 agrees at 9 bases. The ends lost 4 bases at V and 5 bases at J; junction bases unmatched: 3. Per germline, CDR1 SGHTA and CDR2 FQGNSA. This CDR3 contains 14 residues. The CDR3 region is CASSSDRGHQPQHF. As DNA, the CDR3 is TGTGCCAGCAGCTCGGACAGGGGTCATCAGCCCCAGCATTTT.

The gene calls are TRBV7-9 and TRBJ1-3; perhaps TRBD1 as D (5 bases). V lost 5 bases to trimming and J lost 1 base, with 12 bases between them. Per the germline V gene, CDR1 is SEHNR and CDR2 is FQNEAQ (reference sequence). The CDR3 has 15 residues. The CDR3 DNA follows: TGTGCCAGCAGCCCCCAGGGTGCATCTGGAAACACCATATATTTT. Translation: CASSPQGASGNTIYF.

This clone was observed a handful of times. J is TRBJ2-1 and V is TRBV29-1, with 10 bases aligning to TRBD2. CDR1 SQVTM and CDR2 ANQGSEA come from the germline V gene. The J segment lost 5 bases and the V segment lost 2 bases, leaving 3 bases of the junction unmatched. The CDR3 extends over 14 amino acids. CDR3 residues: CSVEKRGGHNEQFF. Here the CDR3 DNA reads TGCAGCGTTGAAAAGCGGGGGGGCCACAATGAGCAGTTCTTC.

This chain uses TRBV5-1 with TRBJ1-5, with 8 bases that match TRBD1. Trimming took 2 bases from V and 4 from J; bases not matched to a gene: 5. Germline V gene lookup returns CDR1 SGHRS and CDR2 YFSETQ. The CDR3 is 15 amino acids. The CDR3 sequence is CASSLGRGQNQPQHF. The CDR3 coding sequence is TGCGCCAGCAGCTTAGGCAGGGGGCAGAATCAGCCCCAGCATTTT.

This chain uses TRBV7-2 with TRBJ1-1; D call uncertain. The CDR3 spans 15 residues. V was shortened by 7 bases and J by 1 base, with 16 bases between the two germline ends. Per the germline V gene, CDR1 is SGHTA and CDR2 is FQGNSA. CDR3 coding DNA: TGTGCCAGCACCCTCCGGTTTCTTAAGAACACTGAAGCTTTCTTT. It is translated as CASTLRFLKNTEAFF.

The gene calls are TRBV11-2 and TRBJ2-1; 9 nucleotides match TRBD2. Germline assignment: CDR1 SGHAT and CDR2 FQNNGV. Unmatched junction bases numbered 1, after V lost 1 base and J lost 6 bases. CDR3 length: 14 amino acids. The CDR3 coding sequence is TGTGCCAGCAGCTTAGGCGGGAGGGTCAATGAGCAGTTCTTC. It codes for CASSLGGRVNEQFF.

This clone was detected only once. The V and J genes are TRBV30 and TRBJ1-5; D ambiguous. Germline V gene sequence: CDR1 GTSNPN, CDR2 SVGIG (reference sequence). This CDR3 has 15 amino acids. V lost 3 bases and J lost 3, with 15 bases in between. The CDR3 nucleotides read TGTGCCTGGAGCCCGACCGGAGGGTTCAATCAGCCCCAGCATTTT. As protein: CAWSPTGGFNQPQHF.

The chain couples TRBV4-2 to TRBJ2-5; TRBD2 agrees at 11 bases. The CDR3 loop spans 18 amino acids. The germline V gene encodes CDR1 LGHNA and CDR2 YNFKEQ. With 3 bases clipped from V and 5 bases from J, the junction kept 14 bases outside the gene matches. CDR3 sequence (DNA): TGTGCCAGCAGCCACCAGGATGTAGCGGGGGGGTTAAGGGAGACCCAGTACTTC. Protein: CASSHQDVAGGLRETQYF.